This T cell receptor beta chain was captured by sequencing in a study of breast tumors, draining lymph nodes, adjacent tissues. Findings and caveats of the study: Luminal-like breast cancer showed significantly higher tumor–nontumor repertoire similarity than basal-like. Tumor repertoires ranked between lymph nodes and nontumor tissue in diversity, with V and J gene preferences. Tumor T cell lymph node origin was a supported hypothesis, not proven. Most tumor T cells seemingly derive from lymph node, then expand in tumor.

This clonotype was counted many times. As yet, its antigen is unknown. V was trimmed by 0 bases and J by 7 bases, leaving 4 bases between them. The V gene's germline CDR1 is SGHAT and CDR2 FQNNGV. The CDR3 extends over 13 amino acids. TCRdb independently ran MiXCR on the multiplex PCR reads; one entry per CDR3 protein. The table has roughly 100,000 distinct CDR3 sequences, 30% seen once; the top ten hold approximately 5%. Samples came from axillary lymph nodes draining the breast cancer. This sequence joins TRBV11-2 and TRBJ1-6, with unresolved D. The sequencing sample was made of axillary lymph node tissue. This clonotype was sampled from a female donor with breast cancer. Some clones in this sample may be carry-over from other donors' samples. CDR3 sequence (DNA): TGTGCCAGCAGCTTAGAACCCAATTCACCCCTCCACTTT. Translation: CASSLEPNSPLHF.